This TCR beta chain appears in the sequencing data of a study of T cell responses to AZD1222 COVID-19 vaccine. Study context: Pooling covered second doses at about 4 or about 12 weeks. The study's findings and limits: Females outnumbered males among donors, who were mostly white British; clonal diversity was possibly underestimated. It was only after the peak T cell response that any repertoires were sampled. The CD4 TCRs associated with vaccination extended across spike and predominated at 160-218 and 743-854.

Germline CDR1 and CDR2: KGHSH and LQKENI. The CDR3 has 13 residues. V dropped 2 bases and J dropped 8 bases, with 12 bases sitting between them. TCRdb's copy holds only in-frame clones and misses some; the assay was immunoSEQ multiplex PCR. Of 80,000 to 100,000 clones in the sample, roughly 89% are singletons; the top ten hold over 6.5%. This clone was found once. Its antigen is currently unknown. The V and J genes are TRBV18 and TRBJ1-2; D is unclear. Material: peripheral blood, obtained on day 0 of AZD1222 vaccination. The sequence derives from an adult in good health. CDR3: CASSPSEAEGYTF. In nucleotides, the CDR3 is TGTGCCAGCTCACCATCTGAAGCGGAGGGCTACACCTTC.